This T cell receptor (beta chain) was recovered during a study of CD8 T cells in ankylosing spondylitis. This CDR3 has 14 residues. In germline, CDR1 is SGHAT, CDR2 FQNNGV. Trimming pared 5 bases from V and 4 bases from J, leaving 12 bases between. For TCR beta, libraries came from quantitative 5'-RACE with molecular barcodes. TCRdb analysed the 5' RACE reads with MiXCR anew, one entry per CDR3 protein. The sample shows 350,000 to 400,000 distinct CDR3 sequences, 20% to 25% of them seen only once. This clonotype has more than one count but fewer than ten. Antigen unknown. Points from the study as a whole: Disease-linked clones bore a CD8+ phenotype, appearing relatively rarely in peripheral blood. Reportedly, matched ankylosing spondylitis synovial fluid was significantly enriched for disease-linked clones.

The origin of this receptor is a male donor with ankylosing spondylitis or in good health (not recorded which). Sequencing input: blood, either unsorted or a sorted T cell fraction (not recorded which). This chain links TRBV11-2 with TRBJ2-1; D is uncertain. CDR3 DNA: TGTGCCAGCAGCCTGATGGCGGCGTACAATGAGCAGTTCTTC. It is translated as CASSLMAAYNEQFF.